Listed below are T cell receptor beta chains from one sample, sequenced in a study of blood T cell repertoires in COVID-19. Method: immunoSEQ multiplex PCR; TCRdb's copy keeps in-frame clones and lacks some. The sample shows tens of thousands of clones, roughly 88% of them seen only once. Specimen: peripheral blood. Receptors were obtained from an elderly woman with acute or convalescent COVID-19. Both conserved end residues are part of each CDR3. A D gene is named only where the DNA matches it firmly. Where a row states a size, it is once, few, many or the class of an expanded clone; other rows omit it.

abundance	v_gene	d_gene	j_gene	CDR3nt	CDR3aa
NA	TRBV5-1	NA	TRBJ2-7	TGCGCCAGCAGCTCTCTAGTTGGAGGAACCGACGAGCAGTACTTC	CASSSLVGGTDEQYF
NA	TRBV19	TRBD1	TRBJ1-2	TGTGCCAGTAGTATTGGGGGACAGCCCTATGGCTACACCTTC	CASSIGGQPYGYTF
NA	TRBV5-5	TRBD2	TRBJ2-7	TGTGCCAGCAGATCGGGACTAGCGGAGCACTACGAGCAGTACTTC	CASRSGLAEHYEQYF
NA	TRBV5-6	NA	TRBJ1-1	TGTGCCAGCAGCTTGGTTGGGCAGGGAAGGACTGAAGCTTTCTTT	CASSLVGQGRTEAFF
NA	TRBV19	TRBD1	TRBJ2-7	TGTGCCAGTAGTATAGCCCTCGACAGGGTAAGTCCCTACGAGCAGTACTTC	CASSIALDRVSPYEQYF
NA	TRBV12-5	NA	TRBJ2-2	TGTGCTAGTGGTTCCATCATGGGGCCCACCGGGGAGCTGTTTTTT	CASGSIMGPTGELFF
NA	TRBV14	NA	TRBJ1-1	TGTGCCAGCAGCCTTGTTCAGTACACTGAAGCTTTCTTT	CASSLVQYTEAFF
NA	TRBV5-1	NA	TRBJ1-1	TGCGCCAGCAGCTTTAAACCGGGAGCTGAAGCTTTCTTT	CASSFKPGAEAFF
NA	TRBV19	TRBD1	TRBJ1-1	TGTGCCAGTAGTATGACAGGGATGAACACTGAAGCTTTCTTT	CASSMTGMNTEAFF
NA	TRBV6-5	NA	TRBJ2-7	TGTGCCAGCGGGTGGGGGGACTCGAGGGAATACGAGCAGTACTTC	CASGWGDSREYEQYF
once	TRBV4-1	NA	TRBJ2-1	TGCGCCAGCAGCCAAGACTCGGCTAGACACAATGAGCAGTTCTTC	CASSQDSARHNEQFF
once	TRBV27	NA	TRBJ2-7	TGTGCCATCCGACGTGAAGGAGTCTCCTACGAGCAGTACTTC	CAIRREGVSYEQYF
NA	TRBV11-2	TRBD2	TRBJ2-3	TGTGCCAGCAGCTTAATGGGACTAGTTGCAGATACGCAGTATTTT	CASSLMGLVADTQYF
once	TRBV19	NA	TRBJ1-2	TGTGCCAGTAGTATACAGGATAACTATGGCTACACCTTC	CASSIQDNYGYTF
NA	TRBV10-3	NA	TRBJ2-3	TGTGCCATCAGTGGGCGGACAGATACGCAGTATTTT	CAISGRTDTQYF
NA	TRBV28	TRBD1	TRBJ1-2	TGTGCCAGCAGTCCAACCAACAGGGGGGAGAACTATGGCTACACCTTC	CASSPTNRGENYGYTF
NA	TRBV21-1	NA	TRBJ1-2	TGTGCCAGCAGCAAAGGCTTTGACAGGGGTAACTATGGCTACACCTTC	CASSKGFDRGNYGYTF
NA	TRBV19	TRBD1	TRBJ1-2	TGTGCCAGTAGTAGGACAGGGGGCGACTATGGCTACACCTTC	CASSRTGGDYGYTF
NA	TRBV19	TRBD2	TRBJ2-1	TGTGCCAGTAGTATAGAAGCTAGCGGGGGCCTTAGAAATGAGCAGTTCTTC	CASSIEASGGLRNEQFF
NA	TRBV23-1	TRBD1	TRBJ1-5	TGCGCCAGCAGTCAAGGTCCGGGACAGGGTATAGAACAGCCCCAGCATTTT	CASSQGPGQGIEQPQHF
NA	TRBV11-2	NA	TRBJ2-1	TGTGCCAGCAGCTCTAGAATACCCGGCGAGCAGTTCTTC	CASSSRIPGEQFF
NA	TRBV19	TRBD1	TRBJ2-7	TGTGCCAGTAGTACCGGGACAGGGGCTCCCTACGAGCAGTACTTC	CASSTGTGAPYEQYF
NA	TRBV3-1/TRBV3-2	NA	TRBJ2-5	TGTGCCAGCAGCCGGGACTCTCAAGAGACCCAGTACTTC	CASSRDSQETQYF
NA	TRBV6-1	NA	TRBJ2-7	TGTGCCAGCAGTGAAGCGCTTACGGGGGGCGATCGGTCCTACGAGCAGTACTTC	CASSEALTGGDRSYEQYF
NA	TRBV3-1/TRBV3-2	NA	TRBJ1-1	TGTGCCAGCAGCCGTCCCACGGGGAGGAACACTGAAGCTTTCTTT	CASSRPTGRNTEAFF
NA	TRBV19	TRBD2	TRBJ2-1	TGTGCCAGTCATAGCGGGAGGGTAGGAAATGAGCAGTTCTTC	CASHSGRVGNEQFF
NA	TRBV5-6	NA	TRBJ2-5	TGTGCCAGCAGCTTCCTCCAGGGCCTTGTAGGAGAGACCCAGTACTTC	CASSFLQGLVGETQYF
few	TRBV28	NA	TRBJ2-5	TGTGCCAGCGGCCAGAGGCAAGAGACCCAGTACTTC	CASGQRQETQYF
NA	TRBV12-3/TRBV12-4	NA	TRBJ1-2	TGTGCCAGCGCAAAGACATACTATGGCTACACCTTC	CASAKTYYGYTF
NA	TRBV27	NA	TRBJ2-1	TGTGCCAGCTGCAGACTTGCCCGGAGCCCTCACTTCTTC	CASCRLARSPHFF
NA	TRBV7-9	NA	TRBJ1-1	TGTGCCAGCAGCTTCGGGGGACTGAACACTGAAGCTTTCTTT	CASSFGGLNTEAFF
NA	TRBV28	TRBD2	TRBJ2-1	TGTGCCAGCAGTTCCCCGGGCCTAGCGGGTTCCTACAATGAGCAGTTCTTC	CASSSPGLAGSYNEQFF
NA	TRBV27	NA	TRBJ1-6	TGTGCCAGCAGGTTGAGCTCCTATAATTCACCCCTCCACTTT	CASRLSSYNSPLHF
NA	TRBV20-1	NA	TRBJ1-6	TGCAGTGCTAGTATTAACAAAGATTCACCCCTCCACTTT	CSASINKDSPLHF
NA	TRBV5-1	NA	TRBJ2-7	TGCGCCAGCAGCTTGCCTACTAGCCCCGAGCAGTACTTC	CASSLPTSPEQYF
NA	TRBV19	TRBD1	TRBJ1-4	TGTGCCAGTAGTATACAGACAGGGGGGAGTGAAAAACTGTTTTTT	CASSIQTGGSEKLFF
NA	TRBV29-1	NA	TRBJ1-2	TGCAGCGTTGAACCAAATCTCGGCAACAGAAACTATGGCTACACCTTC	CSVEPNLGNRNYGYTF
NA	TRBV5-3	NA	TRBJ1-1	TGTGCCAGAAGCTGCTCCCCCAGTCGGACCCTCCGAAGGGACATGAACACTGAAGCTTTCTTT	CARSCSPSRTLRRDMNTEAFF
NA	TRBV7-3	TRBD2	TRBJ2-1	TGTGCCAGCAGCTTAAGGGAGGGGAATGAGCAGTTCTTC	CASSLREGNEQFF
NA	TRBV6-5	NA	TRBJ1-2	TGTGCCAGCATTTCTCGTTACAGCTCCATCTATGGCTACACCTTC	CASISRYSSIYGYTF